These 30 T cell receptor beta chains were all obtained from the same sample, sequenced in a study of patients and donors after allogeneic stem cell transplantation. TCRdb re-analysed the RT-PCR reads in MiXCR, keeping a single row per CDR3 protein. Among about 76,000 distinct CDR3 sequences listed, around 27% were seen once. Sequencing was carried out using blood, either unsorted or a sorted T cell fraction (not recorded which). The source is a human donor who was either an allogeneic HSCT recipient or a stem cell or donor lymphocyte infusion donor (not recorded which). It is not recorded whose cells these are; they may come from a transplant donor.

The rearrangement links TRBV6-6 to TRBJ2-1; 8 nucleotides agree with TRBD2. V lost 7 bases, J lost 4 bases, and 21 bases stayed unmatched. The germline CDR1 and CDR2 sequences are MNHNY and SVGAGI (reference sequence). This CDR3 is built from 19 residues. CDR3: CASTIQRERAGGLYNEQFF. DNA for the CDR3: TGTGCCAGCACCATTCAAAGAGAGAGGGCGGGGGGCCTATACAATGAGCAGTTCTTC.

V is TRBV20-1 and J is TRBJ1-6; TRBD1 matches at 10 bases. Germline V gene data show CDR1 as DFQATT and CDR2 as SNEGSKA (reference sequence). CDR3 length: 14 residues. V was pared by 2 bases and J by 8 bases, with 3 bases of the junction left unmatched. The CDR3 region is CSARTGTGDSPLHF. The CDR3 nucleotides are TGCAGTGCTAGAACCGGGACAGGGGATTCACCCCTCCACTTT.

This clonotype was observed at least ten times. The CDR3 sequence: CASSLGNYGYTF. DNA of the CDR3: TGCGCCAGCAGCTTGGGGAACTATGGCTACACCTTC. The V call is TRBV5-1, the J call TRBJ1-2; D uncertain. CDR1 SGHRS and CDR2 YFSETQ come from the germline V gene. The CDR3 sequence is 12 residues long. Trimming took off 0 bases at V and 2 bases at J, with 2 bases between the two ends.

The chain couples TRBV27 to TRBJ2-3, with no clear D. The V gene's germline CDR1 is MNHEY and CDR2 SMNVEV (reference sequence). The CDR3 extends over 14 amino acids. Between the trimmed V and J ends, which lost 3 bases and 0 bases, there was a span of 7 bases. The CDR3 loop is CASSFLGSTDTQYF. The CDR3, as DNA: TGTGCCAGCAGTTTTTTAGGGAGCACAGATACGCAGTATTTT.

The chain employs TRBV7-9 and TRBJ2-5, with D possibly being TRBD1 or TRBD2 (5 bases each). Germline values: CDR1 SEHNR, CDR2 FQNEAQ (reference sequence). The CDR3 spans 17 residues. V lost 5 bases, J lost 4 bases, and 23 bases lay in between. CDR3 sequence reads: CASSPRRRQKRGETQYF. The CDR3 DNA follows: TGTGCCAGCAGCCCACGGCGCCGACAGAAGAGGGGAGAGACCCAGTACTTC.

This clonotype was seen only a few times. The chain combines TRBV6-5 with TRBJ2-3; D unclear. The germline V gene encodes CDR1 MNHEY and CDR2 SVGAGI. The ends were cut back, 7 bases at V and 2 bases at J, with 16 bases in the middle. The CDR3 contains 15 residues. This CDR3 is CASKYSGVPTDTQYF. As DNA, the CDR3 is TGTGCCAGCAAATACTCCGGAGTTCCCACAGATACGCAGTATTTT.

The rearrangement joins TRBV25-1 to TRBJ1-6; D gene unclear. Germline lookup yields CDR1 MGHDK and CDR2 SYGVNS. The CDR3 is 13 amino acids. V lost 2 bases and J 8 bases, leaving 7 bases between the germline ends. The CDR3 here is CASSEQFYSPLHF. In DNA, the CDR3 is TGTGCCAGCAGTGAACAGTTCTATTCACCCCTCCACTTT.

This clonotype occurred a few times. The DNA for the CDR3 is TGCGCCAGCAGCCGGACAGGTCGGGCTGAAAAACTGTTTTTT. Protein sequence: CASSRTGRAEKLFF. The chain is built from TRBV5-1 and TRBJ1-4; 7 nucleotides match TRBD1. Unmatched junction bases numbered 7, after V lost 4 bases and J lost 7 bases. Germline lookup yields CDR1 SGHRS and CDR2 YFSETQ. The CDR3 extends over 14 amino acids.

The rearrangement uses TRBV3-1 and TRBJ1-1; unclear D gene. The length of the CDR3 is 14 residues. Trimming took 4 bases from V and 1 from J, leaving 10 bases between them. Germline V gene sequence: CDR1 LGHDT, CDR2 YNNKEL (reference sequence). The CDR3 sequence is CASSLTRENTEAFF. The CDR3, as DNA: TGTGCCAGCAGCCTAACACGGGAGAACACTGAAGCTTTCTTT.

This clonotype appeared once. The CDR3 loop reads CASSQEFGETQYF. Written as DNA, the CDR3 is TGTGCCAGCAGCCAAGAATTTGGAGAGACCCAGTACTTC. The chain is built from TRBV14 and TRBJ2-5, with unresolved D. The ends were cut back, 0 bases at V and 4 bases at J, with 6 bases in the middle. The length of the CDR3 is 13 residues. Germline assignment: CDR1 SGHDN and CDR2 FVKESK.

CDR3 amino acids: CASRTSAANTDTQYF. The CDR3 DNA reads TGTGCCAGCCGGACTAGCGCGGCTAACACAGATACGCAGTATTTT. The chain uses TRBV27 and TRBJ2-3; 9 positions agree with TRBD2. V gave up 8 bases and J gave up 2 bases; unmatched junction bases: 8. From germline, CDR1 is MNHEY and CDR2 SMNVEV (reference sequence). The CDR3 spans 15 residues.

This clonotype was seen a few times. The chain links TRBV7-3 to TRBJ1-1; the D gene is possibly TRBD1 (5 bases). The CDR3 loop spans 16 amino acids. V lost 5 bases and J lost 3, with 19 bases in between. Germline V gene sequence: CDR1 SGHTA, CDR2 FQGTGA. CDR3 in amino acids: CASSTQRTKPYTEAFF. The CDR3 DNA reads as TGTGCCAGCAGCACCCAACGGACAAAACCGTACACTGAAGCTTTCTTT.

This clonotype occurred a few times. This chain links TRBV29-1 with TRBJ1-5; D is perhaps TRBD1 (5 bases). V gave up 4 bases and J gave up 4 bases, with 14 bases separating them. This CDR3 comprises 14 residues. Germline V CDR1 and CDR2: SQVTM, ANQGSEA. This CDR3 is CSVATGVINQPQHF. The DNA of the CDR3 is TGCAGCGTTGCTACGGGGGTTATAAATCAGCCCCAGCATTTT.

In its sample, this clonotype was seen a few times. The chain links TRBV20-1 to TRBJ2-3; 12 bases agree with TRBD2. The V gene end was trimmed by 2 bases and the J gene end by 7 bases; junction bases not matched to a gene: 7. Per the germline V gene, CDR1 is DFQATT and CDR2 is SNEGSKA (reference sequence). The CDR3 sequence is 15 residues long. The CDR3 loop reads CSARLASGGANTQYF. In DNA form, the CDR3 reads TGCAGTGCTAGACTTGCTAGCGGGGGGGCAAATACGCAGTATTTT.

This clonotype has more than one count but fewer than ten. The V and J genes are TRBV4-1 and TRBJ1-1; 7 bases match TRBD1. V trimming: 2 bases; J trimming: 1 base; junction bases outside the gene matches: 10. The CDR3 sequence is 17 residues long. CDR1 is MGHRA and CDR2 is YSYEKL in the germline V gene. CDR3 protein: CASSQPPGGASNTEAFF. The CDR3 bases are TGCGCCAGCAGCCAACCCCCAGGGGGGGCTTCGAACACTGAAGCTTTCTTT.

A few counts support this clonotype. The chain recombines TRBV29-1 with TRBJ1-1; maybe TRBD1 (6 bases). The ends were cut back, 4 bases at V and 5 bases at J, with 11 bases in the middle. The V gene's germline CDR1 is SQVTM and CDR2 ANQGSEA. There are 12 residues in the CDR3. The CDR3, as DNA: TGCAGCGTTGCAGGGGTCGGGACTGAAGCTTTCTTT. Its translation: CSVAGVGTEAFF.

The rearrangement joins TRBV12-3 or TRBV12-4 to TRBJ2-5; possible D gene TRBD1, 6 bases. V gave up 4 bases and J gave up 0 bases, with 12 bases separating them. This CDR3 has 15 amino acids. In nucleotides, the CDR3 is TGTGCCAGCAGTTCGCTCCGGGACAACCAAGAGACCCAGTACTTC. Translated, it gives CASSSLRDNQETQYF.

The chain carries TRBV10-3 and TRBJ2-3, with no clear D. Germline-derived CDR1 and CDR2 are ENHRY and SYGVKD. The CDR3 runs 13 residues. Trimming removed 7 bases at V and 5 bases at J, with 13 bases between. The CDR3 protein is CAINANSRDTQYF. Written as DNA, the CDR3 is TGTGCCATCAACGCAAACTCCCGAGATACGCAGTATTTT.

There are a few counts of this clonotype. J is TRBJ1-2 and V is TRBV27; tentative D call: TRBD1 (5 bases). Per the germline V gene, CDR1 is MNHEY and CDR2 is SMNVEV (reference sequence). The CDR3 runs to 13 residues. The germline V and J ends were trimmed by 0 bases and 3 bases, with 5 bases remaining between them. This chain's CDR3 is CASSLSGDYGYTF. CDR3 coding DNA: TGTGCCAGCAGTTTATCAGGGGACTATGGCTACACCTTC.

This rearrangement joins TRBV5-1 to TRBJ1-1, with no clear D. CDR3 length: 14 amino acids. Germline CDR1 SGHRS, CDR2 YFSETQ. Deletions cut 6 bases from V and 4 bases from J, with 16 bases between. CDR3 in DNA: TGCGCCAGCATGGCACAAGGCGTGGGCACTGAAGCTTTCTTT. Translated: CASMAQGVGTEAFF.

Only a few counts were recorded for this clonotype. This sequence joins TRBV7-2 and TRBJ1-2; perhaps TRBD1 as D (5 bases). Germline CDR1 reads SGHTA; CDR2 reads FQGNSA. CDR3 length: 16 amino acids. The V gene lost 1 base and the J gene lost 4 bases, with 16 bases spanning the gap. The DNA for the CDR3 is TGTGCCAGCAGCTTAGGGGAAAGAGGGGTGGTCTATGGCTACACCTTC. This encodes CASSLGERGVVYGYTF. The full variable domain, rest sourced from reference TRBV7-2 and TRBJ1-2, is GAGVSQSPSNKVTEKGKDVELRCDPISGHTALYWYRQSLGQGLEFLIYFQGNSAPDKSGLPSDRFSAERTGGSVSTLTIQRTQQEDSAVYLCASSLGERGVVYGYTFGSGTRLTVV.

This rearrangement joins TRBV20-1 to TRBJ2-1; a weak D match, TRBD1 (5 bases). Between the trimmed V and J ends, which lost 3 bases and 9 bases, there was a span of 24 bases. Germline V gives CDR1 DFQATT, CDR2 SNEGSKA (reference sequence). The CDR3 spans 16 residues. CDR3 sequence reads: CSARGFGARARGEQFF. CDR3 in DNA: TGCAGTGCTAGGGGATTTGGGGCTAGGGCAAGGGGTGAGCAGTTCTTC.

By share of the sample, this clonotype is medium-sized. V gene TRBV12-3 or TRBV12-4 combines with J gene TRBJ1-2, with TRBD1 as a possible D gene (6 bases). Trimming shortened V by 8 bases and J by 4 bases, and 11 bases separated the two germline ends. The CDR3 loop spans 12 amino acids. The CDR3 coding sequence is TGTGCCAGCGGACAGCGCGTCTATGGCTACACCTTC. Translated: CASGQRVYGYTF.

J is TRBJ2-5 and V is TRBV29-1, with TRBD2 matching over 7 bases. Germline CDR1 SQVTM, CDR2 ANQGSEA. The ends lost 3 bases at V and 5 bases at J; junction bases unmatched: 6. This CDR3 spans 13 amino acids. CDR3 residues: CSVEGGAGETQYF. CDR3 DNA: TGCAGCGTTGAGGGAGGGGCCGGGGAGACCCAGTACTTC.

This clonotype was seen a few times. The chain couples TRBV12-3 or TRBV12-4 to TRBJ2-3, with TRBD1 identical over 7 bases. CDR3 length: 15 amino acids. The V gene end was trimmed by 6 bases and the J gene end by 1 base; junction bases not matched to a gene: 7. CDR3 in amino acids: CASSSTGRGTDTQYF. CDR3 nucleotide sequence: TGTGCCAGCAGCTCGACAGGGCGCGGCACAGATACGCAGTATTTT.

The rearrangement links TRBV2 to TRBJ1-4; D might be TRBD1 (6 bases). Germline lookup yields CDR1 SNHLY and CDR2 FYNNEI. V dropped 6 bases and J dropped 5 bases, with 13 bases sitting between them. The length of the CDR3 is 14 residues. Written as DNA, the CDR3 is TGTGCCAGCAGCGCGGACAGAATCAATGAAAAACTGTTTTTT. It yields the protein CASSADRINEKLFF.

This clonotype was counted at least ten times. The rearrangement links TRBV4-3 to TRBJ1-6; 11 bases match TRBD1. Germline lookup yields CDR1 LGHNA and CDR2 YSLEER. Trimming removed 1 base from V and 9 bases from J; junction bases left unmatched: 8. This CDR3 contains 17 residues. CDR3 sequence (DNA): TGCGCCAGCAGCCAAGTTTTCGGGACAGGGGGACCTTCACCCCTCCACTTT. As protein: CASSQVFGTGGPSPLHF.

The chain couples TRBV2 to TRBJ2-3; D may correspond to TRBD1 or TRBD2 (5 bases each). Germline CDR1 reads SNHLY; CDR2 reads FYNNEI. The CDR3 consists of 13 residues. V was pared by 4 bases and J by 0 bases, with 5 bases between. CDR3 in amino acids: CASSGDSTDTQYF. In nucleotides, the CDR3 is TGTGCCAGCAGTGGGGACAGCACAGATACGCAGTATTTT.

This chain joins TRBV6-6 and TRBJ1-2; no clear D. This CDR3 spans 14 amino acids. V was trimmed by 6 bases and J by 8 bases, leaving 19 bases between them. CDR1 and CDR2 from the germline V gene are MNHNY and SVGAGI (reference sequence). The CDR3 reads CASSQTSEGWGYTF. The CDR3 DNA sequence: TGTGCCAGCAGCCAAACTTCGGAGGGTTGGGGCTACACCTTC.

This clonotype appeared a few times. The chain joins TRBV7-3 to TRBJ2-6; D is possibly TRBD2 (5 bases). Trimming took off 4 bases at V and 1 base at J, with 8 bases between the two ends. CDR1 and CDR2 (germline): SGHTA, FQGTGA. The CDR3 runs to 15 residues. CDR3 amino acids: CASSSRTSGANVLTF. CDR3 nucleotide sequence: TGTGCCAGCAGCTCCAGGACTTCTGGGGCCAACGTCCTGACTTTC.